This T cell receptor beta chain was obtained from a study of T-cell reconstitution after alpha-beta-depleted transplantation in children. Study outcomes and limitations: Expanded graft clones numbering several hundred reportedly gave rise to alpha-beta T cells about two months after transplant. There were some patients whose high TCRbeta diversity at day 60 came from surviving recipient T cells and thymic progenitors. From newly produced T cells came most of the T-cell counts and diversity one year after transplant.

As it was prepared, the TCRbeta library received unique molecular identifiers. TCRdb ran MiXCR on the PCR reads and lists one entry per CDR3 protein. The sample contains approximately 110,000 distinct CDR3 sequences, approximately 10% of which appear only once. This clonotype was seen only a few times. Antigen unknown. The clonotype was recovered from a boy between 2 and 15 years old with acute lymphoblastic leukemia, due to receive a stem cell transplant. This sample comprised PBMCs, obtained before TCRalphabeta/CD19-depleted stem cell transplant.

CDR3 nucleotides: TGTGCCAGCAGTTTCCGGCAGCACAATCAGCCCCAGCATTTT. Amino acid sequence: CASSFRQHNQPQHF. This chain connects TRBV27 to TRBJ1-5; no firm D call. V was cut by 3 bases and J by 3 bases, with 9 bases left in between. Germline V CDR1 and CDR2: MNHEY, SMNVEV (reference sequence). CDR3 size: 14 residues.